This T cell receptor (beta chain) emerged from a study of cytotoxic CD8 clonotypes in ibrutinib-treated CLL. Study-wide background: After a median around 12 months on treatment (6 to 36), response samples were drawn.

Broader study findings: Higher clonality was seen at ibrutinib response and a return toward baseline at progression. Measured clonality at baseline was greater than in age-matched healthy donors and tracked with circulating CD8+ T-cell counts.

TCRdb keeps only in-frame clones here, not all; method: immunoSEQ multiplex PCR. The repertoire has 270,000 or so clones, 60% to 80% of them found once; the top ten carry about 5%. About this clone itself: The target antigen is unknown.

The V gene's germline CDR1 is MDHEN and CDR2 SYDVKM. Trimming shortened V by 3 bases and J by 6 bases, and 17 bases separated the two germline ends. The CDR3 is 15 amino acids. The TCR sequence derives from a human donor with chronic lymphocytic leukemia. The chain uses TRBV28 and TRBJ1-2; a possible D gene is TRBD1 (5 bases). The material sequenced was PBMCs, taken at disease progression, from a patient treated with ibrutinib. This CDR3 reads CASSFPTVWRDGYTF. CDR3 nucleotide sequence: TGTGCCAGCAGTTTCCCGACAGTATGGCGGGATGGCTACACCTTC.